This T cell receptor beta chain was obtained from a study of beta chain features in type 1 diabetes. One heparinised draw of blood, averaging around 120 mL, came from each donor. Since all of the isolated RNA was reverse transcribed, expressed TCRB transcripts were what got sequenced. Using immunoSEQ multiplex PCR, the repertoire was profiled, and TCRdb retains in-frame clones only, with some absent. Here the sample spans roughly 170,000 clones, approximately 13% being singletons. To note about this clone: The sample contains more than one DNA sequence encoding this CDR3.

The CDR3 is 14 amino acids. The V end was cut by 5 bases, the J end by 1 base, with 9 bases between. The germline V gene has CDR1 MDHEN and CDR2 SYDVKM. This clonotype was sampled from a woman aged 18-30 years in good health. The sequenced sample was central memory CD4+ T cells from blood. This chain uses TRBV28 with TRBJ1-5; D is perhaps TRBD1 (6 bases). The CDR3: CASSEGGSNQPQHF. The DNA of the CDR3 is TGTGCCAGCAGTGAAGGGGGAAGCAATCAGCCCCAGCATTTT.